Presented here are 28 T cell receptor beta chains from one specimen sequenced in a study of cytomegalovirus exposure and HLA in healthy donors. Primers included in the PCR were 60 Vbeta and 13 Jbeta primers. Produced via immunoSEQ multiplex PCR; TCRdb's table is partial and in-frame only. The sample has 85,000 to 130,000 clones; 60% to 80% are singletons. Specimen: PBMCs. The receptors were sampled from a boy aged 10-17 years in good health and CMV-seronegative.

The chain recombines TRBV5-1 with TRBJ2-2; TRBD1 matches at 9 bases. The CDR3 is made up of 14 amino acids. The V segment lost 9 bases and the J segment 1 base; nucleotides outside the gene matches: 4. In germline, CDR1 is SGHRS, CDR2 YFSETQ. Here the CDR3 DNA reads TGCGCCACCGGGACAGGGCAGAACACCGGGGAGCTGTTTTTT. Its translation is CATGTGQNTGELFF.

This chain uses TRBV30 with TRBJ1-4; no firm D call. Germline CDR1 GTSNPN, CDR2 SVGIG (reference sequence). V gave up 3 bases and J gave up 8 bases, with 19 bases separating them. The CDR3 runs to 15 residues. The CDR3 loop reads CAWSYSRREPEKLFF. The CDR3 DNA reads TGTGCCTGGAGCTACTCCAGGAGGGAGCCCGAAAAACTGTTTTTT.

A single count supports this clone. The chain recombines TRBV10-1 with TRBJ2-1; possibly TRBD2 for D (6 bases). The CDR3 spans 16 residues. Per germline, CDR1 WNHNN and CDR2 SYGVQD (reference sequence). V gave up 4 bases and J gave up 3 bases, with 16 bases separating them. This CDR3 reads CASSGMVAEDYNEQFF. CDR3 DNA: TGCGCCAGCAGTGGGATGGTAGCGGAGGACTACAATGAGCAGTTCTTC.

This clone appeared a few times. This chain uses TRBV7-6 with TRBJ1-6; 9 bases align to TRBD1. Germline CDR1 is SGHVS and CDR2 is FNYEAQ. V gave up 5 bases and J gave up 5 bases; unmatched junction bases: 13. The CDR3 is 18 amino acids. CDR3 protein: CASSRSPGQGIHNSPLHF. CDR3 DNA: TGTGCCAGCAGCCGTTCCCCGGGACAGGGAATACATAATTCACCCCTCCACTTT.

The V gene is TRBV7-8, the J gene TRBJ2-7, with 7 positions matching TRBD1. V gave up 3 bases and J gave up 5 bases; unmatched junction bases: 7. In germline, CDR1 is SGHVS, CDR2 FQNEAQ. The CDR3 consists of 14 residues. The CDR3 loop reads CASSFADRENEQYF. The DNA of the CDR3 is TGTGCCAGCAGCTTCGCCGACAGGGAGAACGAGCAGTACTTC.

The V gene is TRBV6-4, the J gene TRBJ2-3; 7 bases agree with TRBD2. The CDR3 has 13 residues. Trimming cost V 3 bases and J 3 bases; bases outside gene matches: 0. The V gene's germline CDR1 is MRHNA and CDR2 SNTAGT. The CDR3 DNA reads as TGTGCCAGCAGTGAGCGGGAGACAGATACGCAGTATTTT. Its translation is CASSERETDTQYF.

The chain links TRBV11-2 to TRBJ2-1, with a weak D call TRBD2 (5 bases). Germline V gene lookup returns CDR1 SGHAT and CDR2 FQNNGV. Trimming left V 1 base short and J 0 bases short, with 16 bases between. This CDR3 is 18 amino acids long. The CDR3 sequence is CASSLGVAAGSSYNEQFF. The CDR3 DNA reads TGTGCCAGCAGCTTAGGAGTTGCGGCGGGTAGCTCCTACAATGAGCAGTTCTTC.

This chain uses TRBV6-5 with TRBJ2-2; possibly TRBD1 for D (6 bases). The CDR3 spans 16 residues. V shed 4 bases and J shed 3 bases, with 15 bases lying between them. CDR1 is MNHEY and CDR2 is SVGAGI in the germline V gene. CDR3 in DNA: TGTGCCAGCAGTTTCCTCCGGGACACGCACACCGGGGAGCTGTTTTTT. Residues: CASSFLRDTHTGELFF.

V usage is TRBV30 and J usage is TRBJ2-1, with D perhaps TRBD2 (5 bases). Germline-derived CDR1 and CDR2 are GTSNPN and SVGIG (reference sequence). CDR3 length equals 18 residues. The V end was cut by 4 bases, the J end by 0 bases, with 22 bases between. The CDR3 is CAWTGGRHSYSSYNEQFF. In DNA form, the CDR3 reads TGTGCCTGGACAGGCGGGCGCCACTCCTACAGCTCCTACAATGAGCAGTTCTTC.

The chain recombines TRBV6-1 with TRBJ2-1, with TRBD1 matching over 9 bases. The V segment lost 8 bases and the J segment 7 bases; nucleotides outside the gene matches: 9. The germline V gene has CDR1 MNHNS and CDR2 SASEGT. The CDR3 is 14 amino acids. Here the CDR3 DNA reads TGTGCCAGCCATACAGGGGGCTTTGTGAATGAGCAGTTCTTC. Protein: CASHTGGFVNEQFF.

The chain is built from TRBV2 and TRBJ1-2, with a possible D match to TRBD1 (5 bases). Germline CDR1 is SNHLY and CDR2 is FYNNEI. This CDR3 comprises 11 residues. V lost 6 bases to trimming and J lost 8 bases, with 10 bases between them. In nucleotides, the CDR3 is TGTGCCAGCAGATGGGGGGAAGGCTACACCTTC. Encoded protein: CASRWGEGYTF. The whole variable domain, filled in from reference TRBV2 and TRBJ1-2, reads EPEVTQTPSHQVTQMGQEVILRCVPISNHLYFYWYRQILGQKVEFLVSFYNNEISEKSEIFDDQFSVERPDGSNFTLKIRSTKLEDSAMYFCASRWGEGYTFGSGTRLTVV.

The rearrangement joins TRBV5-6 to TRBJ1-4, with 7 bases aligning to TRBD1. The trim removed 4 bases at V and 6 bases at J, leaving 9 bases unmatched. Germline loops: CDR1 SGHDT, CDR2 YYEEEE. CDR3 length: 15 amino acids. CDR3 in DNA: TGTGCCAGCAGCCGCCTTTCGACAGGGTATGAAAAACTGTTTTTT. Translation gives CASSRLSTGYEKLFF.

The CDR3 sequence: CAWSVSGDGNTIYF. DNA for the CDR3: TGTGCCTGGAGTGTCTCGGGGGACGGAAACACCATATATTTT. The gene calls are TRBV30 and TRBJ1-3, with D maybe TRBD1 (5 bases). CDR1 GTSNPN and CDR2 SVGIG come from the germline V gene (reference sequence). Trimming took off 0 bases at V and 4 bases at J, with 10 bases between the two ends. This CDR3 has 14 residues.

The V and J genes are TRBV6-5 and TRBJ1-6; a possible D gene is TRBD1 (5 bases). The CDR3 is made up of 15 amino acids. Trimming took off 7 bases at V and 9 bases at J, with 19 bases between the two ends. Germline CDR1 MNHEY, CDR2 SVGAGI. The CDR3 here is CASTARAIQVSPLHF. The CDR3 region has the DNA TGTGCCAGCACGGCAAGAGCGATACAGGTTTCACCCCTCCACTTT.

V and J are TRBV5-6 and TRBJ2-7, with 8 bases that match TRBD1. Trimming at V came to 3 bases and at J to 3 bases, leaving 8 bases not matched to a gene. The CDR3 contains 15 residues. Germline V lookup: CDR1 SGHDT, CDR2 YYEEEE. Here the CDR3 reads CASSSGTGIIYEQYF. The DNA for the CDR3 is TGTGCCAGCAGCTCGGGGACAGGAATAATCTACGAGCAGTACTTC.

The rearrangement uses TRBV6-5 and TRBJ1-5; TRBD1 might be the D (6 bases). The CDR3 runs 13 residues. Trimming took 8 bases from V and 4 from J, leaving 12 bases between them. The V gene's germline CDR1 is MNHEY and CDR2 SVGAGI. CDR3 sequence (DNA): TGTGCCAGCTCCAGGGGTGGTAATCAGCCCCAGCATTTT. It specifies CASSRGGNQPQHF.

The CDR3 sequence is CASSLTGAGTEAFF. CDR3 DNA sequence: TGTGCCAGCAGCCTCACAGGTGCGGGGACTGAAGCTTTCTTT. The chain joins TRBV7-3 to TRBJ1-1; perhaps TRBD1 as D (5 bases). The germline V gene has CDR1 SGHTA and CDR2 FQGTGA. The CDR3 sequence is 14 residues long. The V end lost 5 bases, the J end lost 5 bases, and 15 bases lay between the germline ends.

The genes are TRBV4-2 and TRBJ2-3; 7 nucleotides match TRBD2. Germline trimming cut 3 bases from V and 6 bases from J; bases unmatched to any gene: 0. The germline CDR1 and CDR2 sequences are LGHNA and YNFKEQ. This CDR3 is 12 amino acids long. The CDR3 is CASSHSGDTQYF. Written as DNA, the CDR3 is TGTGCCAGCAGCCATAGCGGGGATACGCAGTATTTT.

The genes are TRBV27 and TRBJ2-3; 8 nucleotides match TRBD1. The CDR3 consists of 15 residues. With V trimmed by 5 bases and J by 0 bases, 4 bases remained unmatched. Germline CDR1 reads MNHEY; CDR2 reads SMNVEV (reference sequence). The CDR3 loop is CASSNQGASTDTQYF. The CDR3 region has the DNA TGTGCCAGCAGTAATCAGGGGGCGAGCACAGATACGCAGTATTTT.

The chain couples TRBV7-2 to TRBJ1-3; 8 bases map to TRBD1. Germline V gives CDR1 SGHTA, CDR2 FQGNSA. The CDR3 covers 18 residues. The junction had 8 bases not matched to a gene; V was cut back by 1 base and J by 0 bases. The CDR3 spells CASSLEYRGIYSGNTIYF. In DNA form, the CDR3 reads TGTGCCAGCAGCTTAGAGTACAGGGGGATATACTCTGGAAACACCATATATTTT. Using reference TRBV7-2 and TRBJ1-3 for the parts outside the CDR3, the full variable domain is GAGVSQSPSNKVTEKGKDVELRCDPISGHTALYWYRQSLGQGLEFLIYFQGNSAPDKSGLPSDRFSAERTGGSVSTLTIQRTQQEDSAVYLCASSLEYRGIYSGNTIYFGEGSWLTVV.

The chain links TRBV4-3 to TRBJ2-5; 7 nucleotides align to TRBD2. V dropped 5 bases and J dropped 5; count of bases not matched to a gene: 11. The V gene's germline CDR1 is LGHNA and CDR2 YSLEER. This CDR3 has 15 residues. The CDR3 coding sequence is TGCGCCAGCAGCTTCCGGGGGGTACCGGGGGAGACCCAGTACTTC. Translating gives CASSFRGVPGETQYF.

The sample holds a few counts of this clone. The chain carries TRBV6-1 and TRBJ1-1, with D uncertain. The CDR3 is 16 amino acids. The V gene's germline CDR1 is MNHNS and CDR2 SASEGT. Trimming removed 0 bases at V and 6 bases at J, with 17 bases between. The CDR3 DNA sequence: TGTGCCAGCAGTGAAGCGGCGACTGGGGTCGGGGCTGAAGCTTTCTTT. It specifies CASSEAATGVGAEAFF.

The rearrangement links TRBV5-6 to TRBJ1-1; D is uncertain. V was trimmed by 0 bases and J by 7 bases, leaving 4 bases between them. The CDR3 covers 11 residues. Germline-derived CDR1 and CDR2 are SGHDT and YYEEEE. Here the CDR3 reads CASSLVSEAFF. In DNA, the CDR3 is TGTGCCAGCAGCTTGGTCAGTGAAGCTTTCTTT.

The chain employs TRBV7-2 and TRBJ2-7, with D perhaps TRBD2 (5 bases). The germline V and J ends were trimmed by 4 bases and 1 base, with 11 bases remaining between them. Germline CDR1 SGHTA, CDR2 FQGNSA. The CDR3 has 14 amino acids. CDR3 residues: CASSSPRESYEQYF. The DNA of the CDR3 is TGTGCCAGCAGCTCACCCCGGGAATCCTACGAGCAGTACTTC.

This chain joins TRBV28 and TRBJ1-5, with D perhaps matching TRBD1 (5 bases). Germline CDR1 is MDHEN and CDR2 is SYDVKM. CDR3 length: 13 amino acids. V lost 4 bases, J lost 6 bases, and 10 bases lay in between. CDR3 protein: CASSWGVGQPQHF. CDR3 bases: TGTGCCAGCAGTTGGGGGGTGGGTCAGCCCCAGCATTTT.

This chain connects TRBV4-2 to TRBJ2-1, with 7 nucleotides matching TRBD1. V lost 6 bases to trimming and J lost 2 bases; unmatched junction nucleotides: 7. The CDR3 contains 15 residues. Germline V gene data show CDR1 as LGHNA and CDR2 as YNFKEQ. DNA for the CDR3: TGTGCCAGCAGGCAGGGGGAGTCCACCTACAATGAGCAGTTCTTC. As protein: CASRQGESTYNEQFF.

This chain links TRBV7-9 with TRBJ1-2; a possible D gene is TRBD1 (5 bases). This CDR3 is built from 14 residues. V lost 5 bases and J 5 bases, leaving 15 bases between the germline ends. CDR1 is SEHNR, CDR2 FQNEAQ, per germline (reference sequence). For the CDR3, the DNA is TGTGCCAGCAGCCCTGGGGCGGGGGGGTATGGCTACACCTTC. Translation gives CASSPGAGGYGYTF.

The count of this clone is one. The chain combines TRBV7-2 with TRBJ2-7, with TRBD2 matching over 12 bases. V was clipped by 5 bases and J by 5 bases; unmatched bases: 7. CDR1 SGHTA and CDR2 FQGNSA come from the germline V gene. This CDR3 contains 15 residues. CDR3 nucleotides: TGTGCCAGCAGCGGGCTAGCGGGAGGGTGGGACGAGCAGTACTTC. Protein product: CASSGLAGGWDEQYF.